This T cell receptor (beta chain) was documented in a study of technical replicates of blood from several donors. TCRdb's table, derived via immunoSEQ multiplex PCR, lists solely in-frame clones and lacks some. The table has about 56,000 clones, about 94% seen once. V dropped 2 bases and J dropped 2 bases, with 13 bases sitting between them. The CDR3 spans 16 residues. Germline assignment: CDR1 LGHNT and CDR2 FRNRAP. What was sequenced was PBMCs. V is TRBV12-5 and J is TRBJ1-5, with a tentative D call TRBD1 (6 bases). This sequence originates from a human donor in good health. Some clones in this sample may be carry-over from other donors' samples. The CDR3 nucleotides read TGTGCTAGTGGTTTGACGGGGGGCCTCGGCAATCAGCCCCAGCATTTT. Translated, it gives CASGLTGGLGNQPQHF.